These 21 T cell receptor beta chains originate from one sample sequenced in a study of T cell responses to AZD1222 COVID-19 vaccine. Assay: immunoSEQ multiplex PCR; the TCRdb copy retains only in-frame clones and omits some. The sample has about 140,000 clones, and its top ten clones hold over 2%. The sequencing input was peripheral blood. All receptors come from an adult in good health.

The V and J genes are TRBV6-5 and TRBJ1-5; 8 nucleotides match TRBD1. The CDR3 length is 14 residues. Germline V gene data show CDR1 as MNHEY and CDR2 as SVGAGI. V gave up 6 bases and J gave up 7 bases; unmatched junction bases: 8. The CDR3 nucleotides read TGTGCCAGCAGCCTACAGGGGGAGTTCCAGCCCCAGCATTTT. Translating it yields CASSLQGEFQPQHF.

This rearrangement joins TRBV7-3 to TRBJ2-1; D gene uncertain. This CDR3 contains 17 residues. V shed 1 base and J shed 0 bases, with 13 bases lying between them. CDR1 is SGHTA, CDR2 FQGTGA, per germline. The chain's CDR3 is CASSLIAIRSSYNEQFF. The CDR3 nucleotides are TGTGCCAGCAGCTTAATTGCCATCCGGAGCTCCTACAATGAGCAGTTCTTC.

The chain couples TRBV5-1 to TRBJ1-2; D perhaps matches TRBD1 (5 bases). The V gene's germline CDR1 is SGHRS and CDR2 YFSETQ. Deletions cut 3 bases from V and 7 bases from J, with 19 bases between. The CDR3 runs to 15 residues. CDR3: CASSSDPGTAGGYTF. The CDR3 DNA sequence: TGCGCCAGCAGCTCGGATCCAGGGACGGCGGGTGGCTACACCTTC.

This chain uses TRBV3-1 (or the pseudogene TRBV3-2) with TRBJ2-7; D not certain. The CDR3 consists of 13 residues. The V gene's germline CDR1 is LGHDT and CDR2 YNNKEL (reference sequence). The V end was cut by 1 base, the J end by 6 bases, with 10 bases between. CDR3 in amino acids: CASSQVLWGEQYF. Here the CDR3 DNA reads TGTGCCAGCAGCCAAGTTCTATGGGGCGAGCAGTACTTC.

The genes are TRBV18 and TRBJ2-5; 8 positions match TRBD2. The CDR3 contains 15 residues. V trimming: 5 bases; J trimming: 7 bases; junction bases outside the gene matches: 12. The germline CDR1 and CDR2 sequences are KGHSH and LQKENI. The CDR3 sequence: CASSSGGGHGRTQYF. CDR3 coding DNA: TGTGCCAGCTCAAGCGGCGGGGGGCACGGGAGGACCCAGTACTTC.

Turning to this clone: This sample also contains other DNA sequences that code for the same CDR3. The rearrangement uses TRBV6-6 and TRBJ2-1; D gene uncertain. The V end lost 0 bases, the J end lost 5 bases, and 2 bases lay between the germline ends. Germline CDR1 MNHNY, CDR2 SVGAGI (reference sequence). The CDR3 totals 12 residues. CDR3 region: CASSYSNNEQFF. The CDR3 DNA reads as TGTGCCAGCAGTTACTCGAACAATGAGCAGTTCTTC.

V is TRBV7-2 and J is TRBJ1-5; D not resolved. The CDR3 covers 13 residues. Trimming left V 1 base short and J 5 bases short, with 6 bases between. Germline V CDR1 and CDR2: SGHTA, FQGNSA. CDR3 bases: TGTGCCAGCAGCTTAGACTCTTATCAGCCCCAGCATTTT. Translation gives CASSLDSYQPQHF.

This chain uses TRBV15 with TRBJ2-1; D possibly corresponds to TRBD1 (5 bases). CDR1 LNHNV and CDR2 YYDKDF come from the germline V gene (reference sequence). Trimming left V 3 bases short and J 7 bases short, with 10 bases between. The CDR3 is 13 amino acids. CDR3 coding DNA: TGTGCCACCAGCAGCATGCAGGGAAATGAGCAGTTCTTC. Its translation: CATSSMQGNEQFF.

The chain couples TRBV5-8 to TRBJ1-5; perhaps TRBD1 as D (5 bases). V lost 4 bases to trimming and J lost 0 bases, with 11 bases between them. CDR1 and CDR2 (germline): SGHTS, YDEGEE. There are 15 residues in the CDR3. CDR3 sequence (DNA): TGTGCCAGCAGCCGAGGACATTATAGCAATCAGCCCCAGCATTTT. Its translation: CASSRGHYSNQPQHF.

On this clone itself: The junction and the germline gene differ at one end; a read error may be behind it. V gene TRBV4-3 combines with J gene TRBJ2-7; unclear D gene. The length of the CDR3 is 15 residues. CDR1 is LGHNA and CDR2 is YSLEER in the germline V gene. CDR3 loop: CASSKDSRSSYEQYF. The DNA for the CDR3 is TGCGCCAGCAGCAAAGACTCCAGGAGCTCCTACGAGCAGTACTTC.

The V call is TRBV10-1, the J call TRBJ2-3, with D unclear. Trimming removed 0 bases from V and 2 bases from J, with 9 bases in between. This CDR3 has 15 amino acids. CDR1 and CDR2 (germline): WNHNN, SYGVQD (reference sequence). CDR3 sequence: CASSESVEATDTQYF. The CDR3, as DNA: TGCGCCAGCAGTGAGTCGGTAGAGGCCACAGATACGCAGTATTTT.

The V call is TRBV5-4, the J call TRBJ2-3; D is perhaps TRBD1 (5 bases). V lost 4 bases and J 2 bases, leaving 17 bases between the germline ends. Germline V gives CDR1 SGHNT, CDR2 YYREEE (reference sequence). This CDR3 is built from 16 residues. The CDR3 reads CASSPATGPITDTQYF. CDR3 DNA: TGTGCCAGCAGCCCGGCAACAGGACCTATCACAGATACGCAGTATTTT.

The chain joins TRBV6-5 to TRBJ1-5, with D uncertain. This CDR3 has 15 amino acids. In germline, CDR1 is MNHEY, CDR2 SVGAGI. The V gene lost 2 bases and the J gene lost 9 bases, with 17 bases spanning the gap. CDR3 in DNA: TGTGCCAGCAGTTACGGTGGGCCTGGGAAAGGGCCCCAGCATTTT. Translating it yields CASSYGGPGKGPQHF.

The gene calls are TRBV5-8 and TRBJ1-5, with D uncertain. Germline CDR1 reads SGHTS; CDR2 reads YDEGEE. The CDR3 is 14 amino acids. The germline V and J ends were trimmed by 4 bases and 2 bases, with 10 bases remaining between them. The CDR3 DNA follows: TGTGCCAGCAGCCCACGACGGGGCAATCAGCCCCAGCATTTT. Amino acids: CASSPRRGNQPQHF.

The gene calls are TRBV7-2 and TRBJ2-1; 7 bases align to TRBD1. CDR1 is SGHTA, CDR2 FQGNSA, per germline. The CDR3 contains 16 residues. Trimming took 4 bases from V and 8 from J; bases not matched to a gene: 14. CDR3: CASSYRTGGGLYEQFF. In nucleotides, the CDR3 is TGTGCCAGCAGCTACCGGACAGGAGGTGGTTTGTATGAGCAGTTCTTC.

The V gene is TRBV1, the J gene TRBJ2-1. TRBV1 is an annotated pseudogene. The CDR3 extends over 15 amino acids. Written as DNA, the CDR3 is TGCACCAGCAGCCAAGGGGGATTCCTGGACAATGAGCAGTTCTTC. It is translated as CTSSQGGFLDNEQFF.

The rearrangement joins TRBV11-3 to TRBJ1-1; D is undetermined. This CDR3 spans 12 amino acids. Trimming removed 3 bases from V and 1 base from J, with 3 bases in between. The germline V gene encodes CDR1 SGHNT and CDR2 YENEEA. This CDR3 reads CASSFGNTEAFF. The CDR3 DNA is TGTGCCAGCAGCTTTGGGAACACTGAAGCTTTCTTT.

The chain recombines TRBV19 with TRBJ1-5; no clear D. V was cut by 3 bases and J by 7 bases, with 19 bases left in between. The CDR3 is 16 amino acids. Germline V gene lookup returns CDR1 LNHDA and CDR2 SQIVND (reference sequence). The CDR3 coding sequence is TGTGCCAGTAGTATTGATCCAGCGGGGTCGGGGCAGCCCCAGCATTTT. Translation gives CASSIDPAGSGQPQHF.

The DNA for the CDR3 is TGTGCCAGCACCTGGGACAGGGGGTCTGGTGGCTACACCTTC. This translates into CASTWDRGSGGYTF. This chain links TRBV2 with TRBJ1-2, with 11 bases identical to TRBD1. V shed 7 bases and J 7 bases; nucleotides not matched to a gene: 8. In germline, CDR1 is SNHLY, CDR2 FYNNEI. CDR3 size: 14 residues.

The rearrangement joins TRBV4-2 to TRBJ1-2, with TRBD1 as a possible D gene (5 bases). The CDR3 extends over 15 amino acids. Germline V CDR1 and CDR2: LGHNA, YNFKEQ. The ends were cut back, 1 base at V and 4 bases at J, with 13 bases in the middle. The CDR3 is CASSQVGQGSYGYTF. The CDR3 bases are TGTGCCAGCAGCCAAGTGGGGCAGGGTAGCTATGGCTACACCTTC.

This sequence joins TRBV11-2 and TRBJ1-4; D is undetermined. The CDR3 runs to 14 residues. Germline V lookup: CDR1 SGHAT, CDR2 FQNNGV. V gave up 3 bases and J gave up 2 bases, with 7 bases separating them. The CDR3: CASSFPETNEKLFF. The CDR3 nucleotides read TGTGCCAGCAGCTTCCCGGAGACTAATGAAAAACTGTTTTTT.